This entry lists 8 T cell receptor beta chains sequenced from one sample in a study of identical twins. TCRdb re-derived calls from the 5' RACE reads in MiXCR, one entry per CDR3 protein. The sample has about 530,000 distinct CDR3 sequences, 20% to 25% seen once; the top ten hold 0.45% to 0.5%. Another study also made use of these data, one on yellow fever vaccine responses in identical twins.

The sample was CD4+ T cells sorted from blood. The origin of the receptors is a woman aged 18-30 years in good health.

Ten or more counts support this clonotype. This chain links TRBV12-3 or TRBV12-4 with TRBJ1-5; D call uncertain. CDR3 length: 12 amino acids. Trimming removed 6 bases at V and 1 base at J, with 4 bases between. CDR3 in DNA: TGTGCCAGCAGGGGAAGCAATCAGCCCCAGCATTTT. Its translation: CASRGSNQPQHF.

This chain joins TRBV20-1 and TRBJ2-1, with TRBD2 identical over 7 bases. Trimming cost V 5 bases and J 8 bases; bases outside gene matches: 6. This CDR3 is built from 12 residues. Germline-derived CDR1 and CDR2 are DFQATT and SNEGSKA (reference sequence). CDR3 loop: CSAGAGMDEQFF. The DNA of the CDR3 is TGCAGTGCTGGAGCGGGAATGGATGAGCAGTTCTTC.

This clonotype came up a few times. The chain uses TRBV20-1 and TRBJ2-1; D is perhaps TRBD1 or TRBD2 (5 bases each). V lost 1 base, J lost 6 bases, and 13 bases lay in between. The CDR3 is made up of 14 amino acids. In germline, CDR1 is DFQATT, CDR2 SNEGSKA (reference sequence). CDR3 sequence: CSARAGAGFNEQFF. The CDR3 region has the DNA TGCAGTGCTAGAGCTGGGGCGGGTTTCAATGAGCAGTTCTTC.

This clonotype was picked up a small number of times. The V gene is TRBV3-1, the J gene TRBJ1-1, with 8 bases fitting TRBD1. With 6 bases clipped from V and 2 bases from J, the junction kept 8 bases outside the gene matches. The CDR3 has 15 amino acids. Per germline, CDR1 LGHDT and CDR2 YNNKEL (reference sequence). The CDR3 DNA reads TGTGCCAGCAGACATGGGACAGGTACTAACACTGAAGCTTTCTTT. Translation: CASRHGTGTNTEAFF.

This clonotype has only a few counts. The CDR3 is CASSTVLVGKETQYF. CDR3 coding DNA: TGTGCCAGCAGCACCGTACTGGTGGGAAAAGAGACCCAGTACTTC. V and J are TRBV27 and TRBJ2-5; D unresolved. Germline V lookup: CDR1 MNHEY, CDR2 SMNVEV (reference sequence). The CDR3 length is 15 residues. Trimming pared 6 bases from V and 3 bases from J, leaving 17 bases between.

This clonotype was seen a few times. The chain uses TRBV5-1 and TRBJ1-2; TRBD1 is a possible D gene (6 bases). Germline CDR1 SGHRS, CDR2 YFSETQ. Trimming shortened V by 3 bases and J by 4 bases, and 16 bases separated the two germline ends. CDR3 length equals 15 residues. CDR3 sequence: CASSSYRDRTYGYTF. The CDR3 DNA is TGCGCCAGCAGCTCATACAGGGATAGGACCTATGGCTACACCTTC.

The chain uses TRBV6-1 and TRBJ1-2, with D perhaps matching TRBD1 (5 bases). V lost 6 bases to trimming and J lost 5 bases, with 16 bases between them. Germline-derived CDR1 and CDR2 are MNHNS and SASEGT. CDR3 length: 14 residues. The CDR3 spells CASRQPGRDYGYTF. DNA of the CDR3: TGTGCCAGCAGACAACCGGGACGGGATTATGGCTACACCTTC.

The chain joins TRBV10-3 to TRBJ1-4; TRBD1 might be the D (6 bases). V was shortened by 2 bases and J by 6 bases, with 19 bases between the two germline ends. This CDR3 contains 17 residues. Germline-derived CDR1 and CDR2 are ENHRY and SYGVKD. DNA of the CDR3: TGTGCCATCAGTGAGCCAGGCAGGGGAAATGGCTATGAAAAACTGTTTTTT. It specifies CAISEPGRGNGYEKLFF.